The T cell receptor beta chain under discussion was sequenced for a study of OX40 agonist ivuxolimab in advanced cancers. Systemic immunosuppression or a history of autoimmune disease excluded patients. Points from the study as a whole: Nonresponders, in some cases, also had low normalized T-cell clonal expansion. Some of the lowest clonal expansion was seen in partial responders at 0.1-3.0 mg/kg.

This CDR3 spans 15 amino acids. CDR1 and CDR2 (germline): MNHNY, SVGAGI (reference sequence). Trimming cost V 5 bases and J 2 bases, with 12 bases left between them. The repertoire was sequenced with immunoSEQ multiplex PCR; TCRdb's copy has only in-frame clones and lacks some. Of approximately 160,000 clones listed, 85% to 95% are singletons. On this clone itself: Antigen specificity is unknown.

V usage is TRBV6-6 and J usage is TRBJ1-4, with D tentatively TRBD1 (5 bases). The specimen comprised CD4+ or CD8+ T cells sorted from blood, sampled in a trial of the OX40 agonist ivuxolimab. The source is an adult with an advanced solid tumor such as melanoma, head and neck, liver or kidney cancer. In DNA, the CDR3 is TGTGCCAGCAGTGCACGCAGGGCGACTAATGAAAAACTGTTTTTT. Its translation is CASSARRATNEKLFF.